This T cell receptor beta chain was obtained from a study of T cells of healthy individuals. Regarding this clonotype: A read error may account for a junction end that differs from germline.

This CDR3 comprises 15 residues. Germline-derived CDR1 and CDR2 are SGHRS and YFSETQ. TCRdb reanalysed the 5' RACE reads using MiXCR and keeps one entry per CDR3 protein. The sample holds 85,000 to 100,000 distinct CDR3 sequences; around 17% are singletons and the top ten take 6% to 8%. The TCR comes from a human donor in good health. This sequence joins TRBV5-1 and TRBJ2-7; no definite D call. Here the CDR3 DNA reads TGCGCCAGCAGCTTGTCCGCAACTGGGCCGCCTCCCAAGCACTTC. Translating it yields CASSLSATGPPPKHF.